The present T cell receptor (beta chain) was sequenced within a study of shared clonotypes between healthy human individuals. Everyone who donated was a Caucasian adult who lived in Nashville, Tennessee. CD4+ cells yielded CD45RA+ naive and CD45RA-negative memory subsets. CDR1 and CDR2 from the germline V gene are SGHTA and FQGNSA. V lost 5 bases, J lost 6 bases, and 19 bases lay in between. The CDR3 loop spans 16 amino acids. The method was immunoSEQ multiplex PCR; TCRdb's version includes in-frame clones alone and lacks a portion of them. The sample lists about 2.5 million clones, 85% to 95% occurring once.

The gene calls are TRBV7-2 and TRBJ1-4; a weak D match, TRBD1 (5 bases). The sequenced sample was naive CD4+ T cells from PBMCs. The subset: CD45RA+ positively selected. The TCR comes from a man younger than 35 in good health. Some clones in this sample may be carry-over from other donors' samples. The CDR3 spells CASSQASGRQYEKLFF. The CDR3, as DNA: TGTGCCAGCAGCCAGGCGTCGGGGCGACAGTATGAAAAACTGTTTTTT.